Detailed here is one T cell receptor beta chain. Produced via immunoSEQ multiplex PCR; TCRdb's table is partial and in-frame only. The sample lists more than 250,000 clones, about 87% occurring once. The data belong to a study of blood T cell repertoires in COVID-19. About the research overall: T cells, B-cell-depleted T cells, or PBMCs provided the cDNA or gDNA that served as material.

The length of the CDR3 is 16 residues. Per the germline V gene, CDR1 is SGHRS and CDR2 is YFSETQ. V lost 2 bases and J 2 bases, leaving 15 bases between the germline ends. The sequenced material came from PBMCs or T cells enriched from blood (not recorded which). V usage is TRBV5-1 and J usage is TRBJ2-3; D gene ambiguous. This sequence originates from a young woman who had recovered from COVID-19. CDR3 sequence reads: CASSFRPTDLTDTQYF. The CDR3, as DNA: TGCGCCAGCAGCTTCCGACCGACTGATCTCACAGATACGCAGTATTTT.